A single sample gave rise to the 18 T cell receptor beta chains below, sequenced in a study of shared clonotypes between healthy human individuals. TCRdb's copy holds only in-frame clones and misses some; the assay was immunoSEQ multiplex PCR. This table has millions of clones, 85% to 95% appearing once. The specimen sequenced was naive CD4+ T cells sorted from blood. The subset was: CD45RA+ positively selected. These TCRs come from a man aged 18 to 30 in good health.

V gene TRBV6-1 combines with J gene TRBJ1-5; D call uncertain. CDR3 length: 15 residues. Trimming removed 2 bases from V and 3 bases from J, with 11 bases in between. From germline, CDR1 is MNHNS and CDR2 SASEGT. In nucleotides, the CDR3 is TGTGCCAGCAGTGAATTCATGGGCTACAATCAGCCCCAGCATTTT. Translating it yields CASSEFMGYNQPQHF.

V and J are TRBV5-1 and TRBJ2-1, with 7 bases lining up with TRBD1. V shed 0 bases and J 6 bases; nucleotides not matched to a gene: 6. The germline gives CDR1 SGHRS, CDR2 YFSETQ. The CDR3 length is 15 residues. The CDR3: CASSLATGFRNEQFF. The CDR3 bases are TGCGCCAGCAGCTTGGCGACAGGGTTTCGCAATGAGCAGTTCTTC.

The chain employs TRBV6-1 and TRBJ2-3, with D unclear. The CDR3 sequence is 15 residues long. Germline loops: CDR1 MNHNS, CDR2 SASEGT. Deletions cut 2 bases from V and 4 bases from J, with 13 bases between. CDR3: CASSEMVVASDTQYF. The CDR3 nucleotides read TGTGCCAGCAGTGAAATGGTAGTAGCTTCAGATACGCAGTATTTT.

The table lists this clone with a count of one. The chain joins TRBV10-1 to TRBJ2-1; 9 nucleotides line up with TRBD2. V dropped 0 bases and J dropped 7; count of bases not matched to a gene: 4. The CDR3 is made up of 15 amino acids. Germline values: CDR1 WNHNN, CDR2 SYGVQD (reference sequence). The CDR3 loop is CASSESSGSGNEQFF. DNA for the CDR3: TGCGCCAGCAGTGAGTCTAGCGGGAGTGGTAATGAGCAGTTCTTC.

The chain couples TRBV27 to TRBJ2-2, with a possible D match to TRBD2 (5 bases). V lost 3 bases and J 6 bases, leaving 17 bases between the germline ends. The CDR3 length is 16 residues. Looked up from germline, CDR1 is MNHEY and CDR2 is SMNVEV (reference sequence). The CDR3 coding sequence is TGTGCCAGCAGTTTCGTGGGTGTCGAGAGGGCCGGGGAGCTGTTTTTT. Its protein is CASSFVGVERAGELFF.

J is TRBJ2-6 and V is TRBV6-5; no clear D. The CDR3 spans 14 residues. Trimming stripped 6 bases from V and 0 bases from J, with 6 bases between. CDR1 is MNHEY, CDR2 SVGAGI, per germline. The CDR3 is CASRQDSGANVLTF. CDR3 DNA: TGTGCCAGCAGGCAAGACTCTGGGGCCAACGTCCTGACTTTC.

The J gene is TRBJ1-2, the V gene TRBV7-2; no clear D. Trimming took off 5 bases at V and 8 bases at J, with 18 bases between the two ends. Germline V gene data show CDR1 as SGHTA and CDR2 as FQGNSA. The CDR3 runs to 14 residues. The CDR3 loop is CASSPGRNLGGYTF. The CDR3, as DNA: TGTGCCAGCAGCCCCGGCAGGAACCTTGGGGGCTACACCTTC.

The V call is TRBV18, the J call TRBJ2-2; D unresolved. This CDR3 region has 11 residues. The V gene's germline CDR1 is KGHSH and CDR2 LQKENI. Trimming took 8 bases from V and 4 from J, leaving 5 bases between them. CDR3 in amino acids: CASVTTGELFF. The CDR3 DNA reads as TGTGCCAGCGTCACCACCGGGGAGCTGTTTTTT.

This chain links TRBV28 with TRBJ2-7, with 9 bases that match TRBD1. The CDR3 has 15 amino acids. V lost 6 bases to trimming and J lost 5 bases; unmatched junction nucleotides: 11. Germline CDR1 MDHEN, CDR2 SYDVKM. CDR3 sequence reads: CASSIAGTGSNEQYF. DNA of the CDR3: TGTGCCAGCAGCATCGCCGGGACAGGGTCCAACGAGCAGTACTTC.

This clone occurred once. The V and J genes are TRBV7-9 and TRBJ2-5; D ambiguous. The germline CDR1 and CDR2 sequences are SEHNR and FQNEAQ (reference sequence). CDR3 length: 13 residues. V shed 3 bases and J shed 5 bases, with 10 bases lying between them. The CDR3 DNA is TGTGCCAGCAGCTTGGCGGTCCCGGAGACCCAGTACTTC. This encodes CASSLAVPETQYF.

J is TRBJ2-5 and V is TRBV27, with 7 bases matching TRBD2. The CDR3 is made up of 15 amino acids. The germline V gene has CDR1 MNHEY and CDR2 SMNVEV (reference sequence). Trimming removed 3 bases from V and 1 base from J; junction bases left unmatched: 5. DNA of the CDR3: TGTGCCAGCAGTTTTCATGGCGGGGGCCAAGAGACCCAGTACTTC. Translation: CASSFHGGGQETQYF.

This chain links TRBV7-3 with TRBJ2-3; D remains unclear. CDR3 size: 15 residues. Between the trimmed V and J ends, which lost 3 bases and 6 bases, there was a span of 16 bases. The germline gives CDR1 SGHTA, CDR2 FQGTGA. The chain's CDR3 is CASSFSPLPADTQYF. Written as DNA, the CDR3 is TGTGCCAGCAGCTTCTCGCCCTTACCAGCGGATACGCAGTATTTT.

Comment on this clone: The same CDR3 arises from other DNA sequences in this sample as well. The chain has TRBV5-1 and TRBJ2-3, with D maybe TRBD2 (6 bases). V lost 2 bases to trimming and J lost 1 base, with 8 bases between them. Germline CDR1 and CDR2: SGHRS and YFSETQ. The CDR3 has 14 amino acids. CDR3 bases: TGCGCCAGCAGCTTCTCGGGAGGCACAGATACGCAGTATTTT. This translates into CASSFSGGTDTQYF.

This clone was seen only once. V is TRBV5-6 and J is TRBJ2-7; 11 positions agree with TRBD2. The CDR3 has 15 residues. With 3 bases clipped from V and 3 bases from J, the junction kept 5 bases outside the gene matches. Germline CDR1 is SGHDT and CDR2 is YYEEEE. The CDR3 here is CASSWGTSGSYEQYF. CDR3 nucleotides: TGTGCCAGCAGCTGGGGCACTAGCGGGAGCTACGAGCAGTACTTC.

This chain uses TRBV2 with TRBJ2-7; D perhaps matches TRBD1 (5 bases). Germline CDR1 SNHLY, CDR2 FYNNEI. The V and J ends lost 6 bases and 4 bases respectively, with 19 bases between them. The CDR3 totals 15 residues. The CDR3 sequence is CASRRDQGRSYEQYF. In DNA form, the CDR3 reads TGTGCCAGCAGGAGAGATCAGGGAAGATCTTACGAGCAGTACTTC.

This chain links TRBV7-2 with TRBJ2-5; 11 bases align to TRBD2. CDR3 length equals 16 residues. Trimming at V came to 5 bases and at J to 1 base, leaving 6 bases not matched to a gene. Germline loops: CDR1 SGHTA, CDR2 FQGNSA. The CDR3 sequence is CASSPHSGGAQETQYF. DNA of the CDR3: TGTGCCAGCAGCCCTCATAGCGGGGGGGCCCAAGAGACCCAGTACTTC.

The chain recombines TRBV5-4 with TRBJ2-2, with 10 bases aligning to TRBD1. The ends lost 4 bases at V and 4 bases at J; junction bases unmatched: 4. This CDR3 comprises 15 residues. Germline V gene data show CDR1 as SGHNT and CDR2 as YYREEE (reference sequence). CDR3 DNA sequence: TGTGCCAGCAGCCCGGGACAGGGGACCACCGGGGAGCTGTTTTTT. Translated, it gives CASSPGQGTTGELFF.

The sample holds one count of this clone. V and J are TRBV5-1 and TRBJ2-7, with TRBD1 matching over 9 bases. CDR1 is SGHRS, CDR2 YFSETQ, per germline. With 4 bases clipped from V and 4 bases from J, the junction kept 6 bases outside the gene matches. The CDR3 is made up of 14 amino acids. The CDR3 DNA follows: TGCGCCAGCAGCCCCTGGGGACAGGGATACGAGCAGTACTTC. This translates into CASSPWGQGYEQYF.